This section outlines one TCR beta chain sequence together with its context. Libraries were prepared by immunoSEQ multiplex PCR; TCRdb keeps only in-frame clonotypes and omits some of them. This repertoire shows about 98,000 clones, 80% to 95% found once; its top ten account for roughly 2.1%. CDR1 is KGHSH, CDR2 LQKENI, per germline. Trimming left V 3 bases short and J 0 bases short, with 12 bases between. The CDR3 spans 17 residues. This entry is derived from a study of blood T cell repertoires in COVID-19. Study-level information: Sources were T cells, B-cell-depleted T cells, or PBMCs; the material itself was cDNA or gDNA.

The rearrangement joins TRBV18 to TRBJ2-6, with a weak D call TRBD1 (5 bases). The sample comprised peripheral blood. This receptor was identified in a woman in her forties or fifties with COVID-19, enrolled during active disease. CDR3 protein: CASSPGRMSSGANVLTF. CDR3 nucleotides: TGTGCCAGCTCACCGGGGCGGATGAGCTCTGGGGCCAACGTCCTGACTTTC.